This passage covers 8 T cell receptor beta chains from one sample sequenced in a study of CD8+ T cells in alopecia areata. Investigators isolated RNA and reverse transcribed it into cDNA to act as the sequencing template. Data came from immunoSEQ multiplex PCR; TCRdb stores just in-frame clones and leaves some out. The sample includes over 100,000 clones, around 56% seen only once; the top ten take 0.45% to 0.5%. As to treatment: oral pan-JAK inhibitor, 5-10 mg twice daily. This material consisted of CD4+ T cells sorted from blood, taken at week 4, from a patient treated with tofacitinib. The receptors originated from a human donor with alopecia areata.

The genes are TRBV30 and TRBJ1-2, with 7 bases that match TRBD1. Germline V gene sequence: CDR1 GTSNPN, CDR2 SVGIG (reference sequence). V lost 4 bases and J lost 5; bases outside the gene matches: 7. This CDR3 comprises 13 residues. CDR3 bases: TGTGCCTGGACCGAGCAGACAGGGTATGGCTACACCTTC. Its translation: CAWTEQTGYGYTF.

The chain links TRBV9 to TRBJ2-4; D may be TRBD1 (6 bases). This CDR3 spans 16 amino acids. V dropped 3 bases and J dropped 3 bases, with 16 bases sitting between them. Germline V gene lookup returns CDR1 SGDLS and CDR2 YYNGEE. This chain's CDR3 is CASSATTGMDKNIQYF. As DNA, the CDR3 is TGTGCCAGCAGCGCCACCACAGGGATGGACAAAAACATTCAGTACTTC.

The chain joins TRBV29-1 to TRBJ2-2; D is tentatively TRBD1 or TRBD2 (6 bases each). Germline CDR1 SQVTM, CDR2 ANQGSEA. V was shortened by 4 bases and J by 4 bases, with 10 bases between the two germline ends. This CDR3 contains 13 residues. Here the CDR3 DNA reads TGCAGCGTTGGAAGGGGGGCCACCGGGGAGCTGTTTTTT. Protein sequence: CSVGRGATGELFF.

This chain joins TRBV5-1 and TRBJ2-5, with 8 bases lining up with TRBD1. Germline CDR1 SGHRS, CDR2 YFSETQ. J lost 0 bases, V lost 5 bases, and 12 bases had no gene match. The CDR3 runs 17 residues. The DNA of the CDR3 is TGCGCCAGCAGTAGCAGGGGGCGTCCTACCTACCAAGAGACCCAGTACTTC. Encoded protein: CASSSRGRPTYQETQYF.

The sample holds a few counts of this clone. This chain links TRBV30 with TRBJ2-3, with 8 bases that match TRBD2. Losses at the gene ends were 2 bases for V and 8 bases for J; bases not matched to a gene: 3. CDR3 size: 12 residues. CDR1 is GTSNPN, CDR2 SVGIG, per germline (reference sequence). The CDR3 sequence is CAWSWAGGTQYF. As DNA, the CDR3 is TGTGCCTGGAGTTGGGCGGGGGGTACGCAGTATTTT.

This chain joins TRBV19 and TRBJ1-2; D uncertain. Germline V lookup: CDR1 LNHDA, CDR2 SQIVND (reference sequence). The V gene lost 6 bases and the J gene lost 4 bases, with 12 bases spanning the gap. The CDR3 consists of 13 residues. The CDR3 bases are TGTGCCAGTAGCGGGGAGCAGCTCTATGGCTACACCTTC. As protein: CASSGEQLYGYTF.

The gene calls are TRBV30 and TRBJ1-5; a weak D match, TRBD1 (6 bases). From germline, CDR1 is GTSNPN and CDR2 SVGIG (reference sequence). The V and J ends lost 6 bases and 6 bases respectively, with 15 bases between them. The CDR3 consists of 13 residues. As DNA, the CDR3 is TGTGCCTGCCTACAGGGAGACGGTCAGCCCCAGCATTTT. This gives the protein CACLQGDGQPQHF.

The chain carries TRBV19 and TRBJ2-1, with a weak D call TRBD1 (5 bases). V dropped 6 bases and J dropped 7 bases, with 19 bases sitting between them. CDR3 length equals 15 residues. From germline, CDR1 is LNHDA and CDR2 SQIVND (reference sequence). The CDR3 sequence: CASSPLWGNGNEQFF. The DNA for the CDR3 is TGTGCCAGTAGCCCCCTTTGGGGCAATGGGAATGAGCAGTTCTTC.